The present T cell receptor beta chain was sequenced within a study of synovial regulatory T cells in juvenile arthritis. The CDR3 totals 14 residues. The DNA is not on file. Germline CDR1 is MGHDK and CDR2 is SYGVNS. Whole-study findings and limits: iaTreg cells shared more CDR3 sequences with synovial Tregs than other blood Tregs did. Synovial Teff and blood CPL repertoires partially overlapped with iaTreg TCR repertoires, which were largely patient-private.

This clone shows up as medium-sized by frequency. Its antigen remains unidentified. The repertoire was sequenced with immunoSEQ multiplex PCR; TCRdb's copy has only in-frame clones and lacks some. The ten top clones account for 20% to 25%, within a sample of approximately 2,000 clones. The synovial samples were synovial fluid, paired with peripheral blood from each active arthritis patient. Synovial Treg cells showed FOXP3 TSDR demethylation like blood Treg cells. The specimen was Treg cells from the synovium. This chain links TRBV25-1 with TRBJ2-7; TCRdb calls TRBD2, which cannot be checked without DNA. This receptor was identified in a donor aged 2-30 years with juvenile idiopathic arthritis. CDR3 amino acids: CASSGDGDRYEQYF.